This T cell receptor beta chain was obtained from a study of molecular identifiers for immune sequencing clone quantification. On this clonotype itself: Its antigen is as yet unknown.

Study observations and caveats: It was shown that clones above 20 RNA copies held over 99% of effector molecules, but under 1% in naive cells. Amid around 900,000 naive cells, spiked Jurkat TCR RNA from one cell was reportedly still detectable.

TCRdb analysed the PCR reads with MiXCR anew, one entry per CDR3 protein. The sample carries 62,000 or so distinct CDR3 sequences, around 18% recorded once. Sorting isolated naive CD8 T cells as CD8+CD4-CCR7+CD45RA+ events. The sequenced material came from naive CD8+ T cells from blood, with Jurkat cell RNA spiked in. Specified subset: FACS-sorted CD8+CD4-CCR7+CD45RA+ naive T cells. The source of this sequence is a human donor in good health. Some libraries in this study had Jurkat cell RNA spiked in.

The DNA of the CDR3 is TGTGCCAGCAGCACACAGTTGAACACCGGGGAGCTGTTTTTT. Translation gives CASSTQLNTGELFF. The chain combines TRBV5-6 with TRBJ2-2; D remains unclear. The germline gives CDR1 SGHDT, CDR2 YYEEEE. Trimming stripped 4 bases from V and 1 base from J, with 8 bases between. This CDR3 spans 14 amino acids. The full variable domain, its missing parts supplied by reference TRBV5-6 and TRBJ2-2, is DAGVTQSPTHLIKTRGQQVTLRCSPKSGHDTVSWYQQALGQGPQFIFQYYEEEERQRGNFPDRFSGHQFPNYSSELNVNALLLGDSALYLCASSTQLNTGELFFGEGSRLTVL.